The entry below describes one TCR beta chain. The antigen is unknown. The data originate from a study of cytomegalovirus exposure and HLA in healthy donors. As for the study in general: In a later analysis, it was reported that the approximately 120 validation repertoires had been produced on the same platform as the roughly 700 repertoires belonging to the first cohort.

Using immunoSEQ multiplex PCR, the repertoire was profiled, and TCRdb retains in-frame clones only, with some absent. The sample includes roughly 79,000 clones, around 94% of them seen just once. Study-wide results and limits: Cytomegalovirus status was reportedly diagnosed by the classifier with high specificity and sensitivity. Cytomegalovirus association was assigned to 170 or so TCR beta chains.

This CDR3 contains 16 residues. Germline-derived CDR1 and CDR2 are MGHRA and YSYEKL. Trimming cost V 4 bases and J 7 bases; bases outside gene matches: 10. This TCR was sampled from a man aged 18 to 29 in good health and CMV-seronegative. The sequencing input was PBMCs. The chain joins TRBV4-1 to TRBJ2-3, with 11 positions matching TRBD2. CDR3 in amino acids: CASSRIAGGTPNTQYF. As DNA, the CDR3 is TGCGCCAGCAGCCGAATAGCGGGGGGGACCCCTAATACGCAGTATTTT.